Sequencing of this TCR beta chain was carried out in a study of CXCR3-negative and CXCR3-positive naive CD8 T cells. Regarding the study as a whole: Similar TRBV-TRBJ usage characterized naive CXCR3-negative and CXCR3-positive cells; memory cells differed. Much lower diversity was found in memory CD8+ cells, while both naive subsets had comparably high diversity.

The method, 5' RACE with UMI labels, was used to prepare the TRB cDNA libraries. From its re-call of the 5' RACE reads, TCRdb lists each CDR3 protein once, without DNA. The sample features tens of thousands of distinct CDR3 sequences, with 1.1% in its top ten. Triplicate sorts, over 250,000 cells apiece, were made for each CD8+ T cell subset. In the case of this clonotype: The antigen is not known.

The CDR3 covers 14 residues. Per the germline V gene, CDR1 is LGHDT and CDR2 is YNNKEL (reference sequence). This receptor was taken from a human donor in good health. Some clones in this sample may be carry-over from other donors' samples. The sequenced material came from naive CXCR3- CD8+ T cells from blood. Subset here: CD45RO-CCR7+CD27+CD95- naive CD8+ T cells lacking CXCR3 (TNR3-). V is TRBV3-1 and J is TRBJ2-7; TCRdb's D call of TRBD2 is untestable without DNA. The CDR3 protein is CASSQMGPTYEQYF.